This TCR beta chain came from a study of T-cell reconstitution after alpha-beta-depleted transplantation in children. This clonotype was detected many times. Library preparation (for TCRbeta) was performed with unique molecular identifiers. TCRdb independently ran MiXCR on the PCR reads; one entry per CDR3 protein. The profile shows about 610,000 distinct CDR3 sequences, about 10% of them singletons. The germline CDR1 and CDR2 sequences are SGHTA and FQGNSA. The CDR3 covers 18 residues. V gave up 0 bases and J gave up 0 bases; unmatched junction bases: 8. The TCR comes from a human donor who donated a stem cell graft to a child with acute myeloid leukemia. The sequencing used PBMCs from the stem cell graft donor, collected from the stem cell graft. V gene TRBV7-2 combines with J gene TRBJ2-1, with TRBD2 matching over 7 bases. The CDR3 DNA sequence: TGTGCCAGCAGCTTAGCTCCTCTAGCGGCCAGCTCCTACAATGAGCAGTTCTTC. It is translated as CASSLAPLAASSYNEQFF. The whole variable domain, filled in from reference TRBV7-2 and TRBJ2-1, reads GAGVSQSPSNKVTEKGKDVELRCDPISGHTALYWYRQSLGQGLEFLIYFQGNSAPDKSGLPSDRFSAERTGGSVSTLTIQRTQQEDSAVYLCASSLAPLAASSYNEQFFGPGTRLTVL.